This entry features one TCR beta chain sequence. Its antigen is unknown. This CDR3 comprises 15 residues. The germline V gene has CDR1 MRHNA and CDR2 SNTAGT. Between the trimmed V and J ends, which lost 2 bases and 3 bases, there was a span of 10 bases. The data are from a study of graft-versus-host responses after intestinal transplantation. Across the whole study: All recipients were given anti-thymocyte globulin induction, and tacrolimus and steroids were then administered for around three years. Findings of the study overall: Allografts of patients with graft-donor T cell macrochimerism showed high graft-versus-host to host-versus-graft clone ratios. The authors found GvH clones in recipient marrow, some appearing first in ileum or blood. Early after transplant, HvG declines were associated with peak levels of circulating GvH clones.

Assay: immunoSEQ multiplex PCR; the TCRdb copy retains only in-frame clones and omits some. The sample holds about 12,000 clones, 93% seen once. This sample comprised PBMCs, obtained about 1,000 days after intestinal transplantation. The chain uses TRBV6-4 and TRBJ2-2, with D perhaps matching TRBD1 or TRBD2 (5 bases each). This clonotype was obtained from a human patient who received an intestinal transplant, so some T cells may come from the graft donor. The CDR3 DNA reads as TGTGCCAGCAGTGACGGGACGAGGCACACCGGGGAGCTGTTTTTT. It translates to CASSDGTRHTGELFF.